This T cell receptor beta chain stems from a study of T-cell reconstitution after alpha-beta-depleted transplantation in children. Unique molecular identifiers were used in preparing the TCRbeta library. Each CDR3 protein is one row after TCRdb ran MiXCR on the PCR reads. The sample comprises roughly 100,000 distinct CDR3 sequences, approximately 8% of which are singletons, and about 15% rests with the top ten. V was clipped by 4 bases and J by 4 bases; unmatched bases: 4. This CDR3 comprises 15 residues. Germline V gene lookup returns CDR1 MNHEY and CDR2 SMNVEV (reference sequence). Findings of the study overall: It was surviving recipient T cells and thymic progenitors that gave some patients high TCRbeta diversity at day 60.

Notes on this clonotype: The target antigen is unknown.

This sequence joins TRBV27 and TRBJ2-1; TRBD2 aligns across 10 bases. This TCR derives from a boy aged 2 to 10 with acute lymphoblastic leukemia, due to receive a stem cell transplant. Material: PBMCs, obtained before TCRalphabeta/CD19-depleted stem cell transplant. The CDR3 spells CASSSLAGDYNEQFF. CDR3 DNA sequence: TGTGCCAGCAGTTCGCTAGCGGGGGATTACAATGAGCAGTTCTTC.